The clone carrying this TCR beta chain was seen only a few times. This entry belongs to a study of blood T cell repertoires in COVID-19. The assay was immunoSEQ multiplex PCR, and TCRdb's table has in-frame clones only and misses some. The data show 90,000 to 150,000 clones, 65% to 90% seen once. Trimming pared 1 base from V and 2 bases from J, leaving 3 bases between. The CDR3 has 13 amino acids. Germline V lookup: CDR1 MDHEN, CDR2 SYDVKM. This rearrangement joins TRBV28 to TRBJ1-5; D call uncertain. This TCR was recovered from a man older than 75 with acute or convalescent COVID-19. The sequenced sample consisted of peripheral blood. CDR3 protein: CASSLSGNQPQHF. DNA for the CDR3: TGTGCCAGCAGTTTATCTGGCAATCAGCCCCAGCATTTT.